This T cell receptor (beta chain) stems from a study of control samples from healthy donors and cancer patients. Per germline, CDR1 LNHDA and CDR2 SQIVND (reference sequence). CDR3 length equals 15 residues. Trimming at V came to 8 bases and at J to 7 bases, leaving 10 bases not matched to a gene. Generated by immunoSEQ multiplex PCR, the TCRdb table keeps only in-frame clones and is missing some. The data show some 150,000 clones, roughly 94% seen once. The sequence was collected from a man aged 55 to 70 with colorectal cancer. The sample consisted of PBMCs. The chain joins TRBV19 to TRBJ1-6; 8 bases are shared with TRBD1. In nucleotides, the CDR3 is TGTGCCAGTGCCCGAGGACAGGGCCCGAATTCACCCCTCCACTTT. Amino acid sequence: CASARGQGPNSPLHF.